This T cell receptor beta chain is from a study of cytomegalovirus exposure and HLA in healthy donors. Findings of the study overall: Some V segments could not be told apart, so they were left out, TRBV6-2 and TRBV6-3 among them. In a later analysis, several top co-occurrence clusters appeared linked to parvovirus B19, influenza, CMV and Epstein-Barr virus.

As regards this clone: Its target is not known.

Vbeta (60) and Jbeta (13) primers were used in the PCR. TCRdb keeps only in-frame clones here, not all; method: immunoSEQ multiplex PCR. The sample contains approximately 140,000 clones, 81% of which appear only once. V was pared by 1 base and J by 5 bases, with 4 bases of the junction left unmatched. Germline CDR1 SGHNT, CDR2 YENEEA. The CDR3 consists of 15 residues. The J gene is TRBJ2-5, the V gene TRBV11-3, with 10 bases matching TRBD2. The TCR comes from a man aged 18-30 years in good health and CMV-seronegative. Source material: PBMCs. In DNA form, the CDR3 reads TGTGCCAGCAGCTTAGGGGCTAGCGGGGGTGAGACCCAGTACTTC. It yields the protein CASSLGASGGETQYF. Full variable domain (rest looked up from reference TRBV11-3 and TRBJ2-5): EAGVVQSPRYKIIEKKQPVAFWCNPISGHNTLYWYLQNLGQGPELLIRYENEEAVDDSQLPKDRFSAERLKGVDSTLKIQPAELGDSAVYLCASSLGASGGETQYFGPGTRLLVL.